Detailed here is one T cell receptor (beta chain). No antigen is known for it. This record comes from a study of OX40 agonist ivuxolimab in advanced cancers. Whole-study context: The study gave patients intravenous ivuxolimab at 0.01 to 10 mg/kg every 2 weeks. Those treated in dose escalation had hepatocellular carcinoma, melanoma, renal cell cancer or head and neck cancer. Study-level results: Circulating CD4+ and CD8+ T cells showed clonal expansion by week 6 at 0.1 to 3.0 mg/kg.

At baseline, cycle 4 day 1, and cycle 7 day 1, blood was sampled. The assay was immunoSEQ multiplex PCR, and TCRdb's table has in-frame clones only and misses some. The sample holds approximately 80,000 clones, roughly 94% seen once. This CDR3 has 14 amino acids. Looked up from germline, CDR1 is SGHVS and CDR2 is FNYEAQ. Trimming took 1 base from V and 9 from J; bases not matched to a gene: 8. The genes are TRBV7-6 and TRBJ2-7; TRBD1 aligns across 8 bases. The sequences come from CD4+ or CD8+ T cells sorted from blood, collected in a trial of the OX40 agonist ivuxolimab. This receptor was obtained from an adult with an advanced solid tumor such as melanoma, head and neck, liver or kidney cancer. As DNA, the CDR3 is TGTGCCAGCAGCTTAGAAGGGACAGGTCTTGTGCAGTACTTC. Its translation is CASSLEGTGLVQYF.